The rows below give T cell receptor beta chains drawn from one sample of a study of T cell responses to AZD1222 COVID-19 vaccine. Sequencing used immunoSEQ multiplex PCR; TCRdb keeps in-frame clones, though not all of them. This sample has around 130,000 clones, with about 85% found just once. The material was peripheral blood, obtained on day 0 of AZD1222 vaccination. The receptors come from an adult in good health. The CDR3 runs from the conserved cysteine through the conserved F or W. A D gene is named only where the DNA matches it firmly. Rows give clone size only sometimes, using once, few, many, or a class for an expanded clone.

size: few
length: 14
D: NA
J: TRBJ1-2
V: TRBV13
CDR3: CASSLLQGHYGYTF
DNA: TGTGCCAGCAGCTTATTGCAGGGCCACTATGGCTACACCTTC

size: NA
length: 13
D: NA
J: TRBJ1-1
V: TRBV18
CDR3: CASSPRPNTEAFF
DNA: TGTGCCAGCTCACCAAGGCCGAACACTGAAGCTTTCTTT

size: NA
length: 12
D: NA
J: TRBJ1-2
V: TRBV5-5
CDR3: CASSLAGYGYTF
DNA: TGTGCCAGCAGCTTGGCCGGGTATGGCTACACCTTC

size: few
length: 14
D: NA
J: TRBJ2-3
V: TRBV2
CDR3: CAIRWAGFGDTQYF
DNA: TGTGCCATCAGGTGGGCAGGGTTTGGAGATACGCAGTATTTT

size: NA
length: 12
D: NA
J: TRBJ2-3
V: TRBV27
CDR3: CASSQRTDTQYF
DNA: TGTGCCAGCAGTCAAAGGACAGATACGCAGTATTTT

size: NA
length: 13
D: NA
J: TRBJ1-1
V: TRBV7-3
CDR3: CASSSGENTEAFF
DNA: TGTGCCAGCAGCTCAGGGGAGAACACTGAAGCTTTCTTT

size: NA
length: 15
D: TRBD1
J: TRBJ2-3
V: TRBV2
CDR3: CATKRDRYGTDTQYF
DNA: TGTGCCACCAAACGGGACAGGTACGGAACAGATACGCAGTATTTT

size: few
length: 14
D: TRBD1
J: TRBJ2-7
V: TRBV18
CDR3: CASSQRDSFYEQYF
DNA: TGTGCCAGCTCCCAACGGGACAGCTTCTACGAGCAGTACTTC

size: NA
length: 15
D: NA
J: TRBJ1-1
V: TRBV19
CDR3: CASSHLSRQNTEAFF
DNA: TGTGCCAGTAGTCATCTTTCCAGGCAAAACACTGAAGCTTTCTTT

size: NA
length: 16
D: TRBD2
J: TRBJ2-7
V: TRBV7-9
CDR3: CASSLFSGGESYEQYF
DNA: TGTGCCAGCAGCTTATTTTCGGGGGGTGAATCCTACGAGCAGTACTTC

size: NA
length: 17
D: TRBD1
J: TRBJ1-5
V: TRBV15
CDR3: CATSRERLAGGVWPQHF
DNA: TGTGCCACCAGCAGAGAGCGATTAGCAGGGGGGGTATGGCCCCAGCATTTT

size: NA
length: 14
D: NA
J: TRBJ1-2
V: TRBV6-5
CDR3: CASISGTSIYGYTF
DNA: TGTGCCAGCATATCCGGGACGTCAATCTATGGCTACACCTTC

size: NA
length: 15
D: TRBD2
J: TRBJ2-7
V: TRBV9
CDR3: CASSVDGGASYEQYF
DNA: TGTGCCAGCAGCGTAGACGGGGGGGCATCCTACGAGCAGTACTTC

size: NA
length: 13
D: NA
J: TRBJ1-1
V: TRBV12-3/TRBV12-4
CDR3: CASIPVMNTEAFF
DNA: TGTGCCAGCATCCCCGTAATGAACACTGAAGCTTTCTTT

size: once
length: 16
D: NA
J: TRBJ2-2
V: TRBV7-8
CDR3: CASSSGAAGLAGELFF
DNA: TGTGCCAGCAGCTCCGGGGCGGCGGGGCTCGCCGGGGAGCTGTTTTTT

size: NA
length: 15
D: TRBD1
J: TRBJ2-7
V: TRBV25-1
CDR3: CASSADRVSAGEQYF
DNA: TGTGCCAGCAGTGCGGACAGGGTTTCGGCGGGTGAGCAGTACTTC

size: NA
length: 13
D: NA
J: TRBJ2-1
V: TRBV7-3
CDR3: CASSLRGENEQFF
DNA: TGTGCCAGCAGCCTAAGGGGTGAAAATGAGCAGTTCTTC

size: NA
length: 14
D: NA
J: TRBJ1-5
V: TRBV4-2
CDR3: CASSHGGSNQPQHF
DNA: TGTGCCAGCAGCCATGGGGGAAGCAATCAGCCCCAGCATTTT

size: NA
length: 13
D: NA
J: TRBJ1-2
V: TRBV11-2
CDR3: CASSPAQGSGYTF
DNA: TGTGCCAGCAGCCCCGCCCAGGGGAGTGGCTACACCTTC

size: NA
length: 15
D: NA
J: TRBJ1-6
V: TRBV4-2
CDR3: CASSQEARSGSPLHF
DNA: TGTGCCAGCAGCCAAGAGGCCAGGTCCGGCTCACCCCTCCACTTT

size: NA
length: 15
D: TRBD1
J: TRBJ1-1
V: TRBV10-3
CDR3: CAISPGTGGPTEAFF
DNA: TGTGCCATCAGTCCGGGGACAGGGGGCCCAACTGAAGCTTTCTTT

size: NA
length: 14
D: NA
J: TRBJ1-1
V: TRBV7-9
CDR3: CASLPHGMNTEAFF
DNA: TGTGCCAGCCTTCCCCATGGGATGAACACTGAAGCTTTCTTT

size: NA
length: 17
D: NA
J: TRBJ1-5
V: TRBV9
CDR3: CASSVEAVDPLNQPQHF
DNA: TGTGCCAGCAGCGTAGAGGCGGTGGATCCCCTCAATCAGCCCCAGCATTTT

size: NA
length: 13
D: NA
J: TRBJ2-7
V: TRBV15
CDR3: CATSRDRSYEQYF
DNA: TGTGCCACCAGCAGGGACCGATCCTACGAGCAGTACTTC

size: few
length: 14
D: TRBD2
J: TRBJ2-7
V: TRBV27
CDR3: CASSSRGGYYEQYF
DNA: TGTGCCAGCAGTTCCCGGGGGGGCTACTACGAGCAGTACTTC

size: NA
length: 15
D: NA
J: TRBJ1-6
V: TRBV5-1
CDR3: CASSLTGNNNSPLHF
DNA: TGCGCCAGCAGCTTAACAGGCAATAATAATTCACCCCTCCACTTT

size: NA
length: 17
D: NA
J: TRBJ2-6
V: TRBV7-9
CDR3: CASSLEHSRSGANVLTF
DNA: TGTGCCAGCAGCTTAGAACACAGCAGATCTGGGGCCAACGTCCTGACTTTC

size: NA
length: 14
D: TRBD1
J: TRBJ1-2
V: TRBV6-5
CDR3: CASSIQGARYGYTF
DNA: TGTGCCAGCAGTATACAGGGGGCTCGCTATGGCTACACCTTC

size: NA
length: 14
D: TRBD1
J: TRBJ1-2
V: TRBV9
CDR3: CASSPPTGGYGYTF
DNA: TGTGCCAGCAGCCCCCCGACAGGGGGCTATGGCTACACCTTC

size: NA
length: 16
D: TRBD1
J: TRBJ2-5
V: TRBV6-1
CDR3: CASSERWGQGKETQYF
DNA: TGTGCCAGCAGTGAAAGATGGGGACAGGGGAAAGAGACCCAGTACTTC

size: NA
length: 13
D: NA
J: TRBJ1-1
V: TRBV3-1/TRBV3-2
CDR3: CASSPRGWTEAFF
DNA: TGTGCCAGCAGCCCGAGGGGGTGGACTGAAGCTTTCTTT

size: once
length: 15
D: TRBD1
J: TRBJ2-7
V: TRBV4-1
CDR3: CASSRVTGTEYEQYF
DNA: TGCGCCAGCAGCCGAGTTACCGGGACAGAATACGAGCAGTACTTC

size: NA
length: 15
D: NA
J: TRBJ1-2
V: TRBV18
CDR3: CASSPGGEPLNGYTF
DNA: TGTGCCAGCTCACCTGGGGGGGAACCCCTAAATGGCTACACCTTC

size: NA
length: 16
D: TRBD1
J: TRBJ2-2
V: TRBV19
CDR3: CASSSGQGGNTGELFF
DNA: TGTGCCAGTAGTTCAGGACAGGGCGGGAACACCGGGGAGCTGTTTTTT

size: NA
length: 15
D: TRBD2
J: TRBJ2-3
V: TRBV7-2
CDR3: CASSPWGGSADTQYF
DNA: TGTGCCAGCAGCCCATGGGGGGGAAGCGCAGATACGCAGTATTTT

size: NA
length: 16
D: NA
J: TRBJ1-4
V: TRBV7-9
CDR3: CASSLRSGGANEKLFF
DNA: TGTGCCAGCAGCCTCCGTTCCGGGGGGGCTAATGAAAAACTGTTTTTT

size: few
length: 13
D: NA
J: TRBJ1-3
V: TRBV30
CDR3: CAWSTSSRNTIYF
DNA: TGTGCCTGGAGTACCTCCTCTCGAAACACCATATATTTT

size: NA
length: 17
D: TRBD2
J: TRBJ2-5
V: TRBV28
CDR3: CASSLSPPGGGAETQYF
DNA: TGTGCCAGCAGTTTATCCCCCCCGGGCGGGGGGGCGGAGACCCAGTACTTC

size: NA
length: 19
D: TRBD1
J: TRBJ1-5
V: TRBV20-1
CDR3: CSASAALGQSQDSNQPQHF
DNA: TGCAGTGCTAGTGCAGCCTTGGGACAGAGCCAGGATAGCAATCAGCCCCAGCATTTT

size: NA
length: 18
D: NA
J: TRBJ2-2
V: TRBV19
CDR3: CASEGRVGLGANTGELFF
DNA: TGTGCCAGTGAGGGGCGCGTAGGTCTAGGAGCGAACACCGGGGAGCTGTTTTTT

size: NA
length: 15
D: NA
J: TRBJ2-7
V: TRBV27
CDR3: CASSVGFGGLYEQYF
DNA: TGTGCCAGCAGTGTAGGGTTTGGGGGACTCTACGAGCAGTACTTC

size: NA
length: 14
D: NA
J: TRBJ2-7
V: TRBV5-8
CDR3: CASSDRDTSYEQYF
DNA: TGTGCCAGCAGCGACCGGGACACCTCCTACGAGCAGTACTTC

size: few
length: 15
D: NA
J: TRBJ2-7
V: TRBV28
CDR3: CASNPLGGNSYEQYF
DNA: TGTGCCAGCAACCCCCTGGGAGGAAACTCCTACGAGCAGTACTTC

size: NA
length: 17
D: NA
J: TRBJ2-2
V: TRBV9
CDR3: CASSAGLQGTPLGELFF
DNA: TGTGCCAGCAGCGCCGGTCTGCAGGGAACCCCACTCGGGGAGCTGTTTTTT

size: NA
length: 18
D: TRBD2
J: TRBJ2-3
V: TRBV14
CDR3: CASSRRRTSGHYTDTQYF
DNA: TGTGCCAGCAGCCGACGTCGGACTAGCGGACACTACACAGATACGCAGTATTTT

size: NA
length: 15
D: NA
J: TRBJ1-1
V: TRBV7-8
CDR3: CASSLHSPGYTEAFF
DNA: TGTGCCAGCAGCTTGCACTCCCCCGGGTACACTGAAGCTTTCTTT

size: NA
length: 12
D: NA
J: TRBJ1-3
V: TRBV9
CDR3: CASPRPGNTIYF
DNA: TGTGCCAGCCCCAGACCCGGAAACACCATATATTTT

size: NA
length: 17
D: TRBD2
J: TRBJ2-1
V: TRBV24-1
CDR3: CATSEYTSASSYNEQFF
DNA: TGTGCCACCAGTGAATATACTAGCGCGAGCTCCTACAATGAGCAGTTCTTC

size: NA
length: 14
D: NA
J: TRBJ1-5
V: TRBV2
CDR3: CASSEATENQPQHF
DNA: TGTGCCAGCAGTGAAGCGACAGAGAATCAGCCCCAGCATTTT

size: NA
length: 13
D: NA
J: TRBJ2-3
V: TRBV28
CDR3: CASSFLLADTQYF
DNA: TGTGCCAGCAGTTTCCTGCTTGCAGATACGCAGTATTTT

size: NA
length: 17
D: NA
J: TRBJ1-5
V: TRBV19
CDR3: CASTSTSGLLRNQPQHF
DNA: TGTGCCAGCACCTCTACCAGCGGGCTTTTACGCAATCAGCCCCAGCATTTT

size: NA
length: 13
D: NA
J: TRBJ1-1
V: TRBV7-3
CDR3: CASSPNLNTEAFF
DNA: TGTGCCAGCAGCCCCAACCTCAACACTGAAGCTTTCTTT